This entry concerns a single T cell receptor (beta chain). What it recognizes is unknown. The data derive from a study of blood T cells in healthy people across ages. Findings and caveats of the study: Per million T cells, the diversity of TCR beta decreased roughly linearly as age advanced. Diversity figures based on one million T cells were deemed too low.

A second about 6 to 11 cycle PCR used barcoded and J-beta primers. TCRdb reanalysed the 5' RACE reads using MiXCR and keeps one entry per CDR3 protein. The sample records 1.2 million to 1.5 million distinct CDR3 sequences, approximately 59% being singletons. The V and J ends lost 7 bases and 3 bases respectively, with 12 bases between them. CDR1 and CDR2 from the germline V gene are MDHEN and SYDVKM. This CDR3 is built from 13 residues. The source material was blood. The source of this sequence is a man aged 18 to 29 in good health. The rearrangement uses TRBV28 and TRBJ1-1; D may be TRBD1 (5 bases). The CDR3, as DNA: TGTGCCAGCATCCCGTCGGGGGACACTGAAGCTTTCTTT. Its protein product is CASIPSGDTEAFF.